This T cell receptor beta chain was found in a study of blood T cells in healthy people across ages. Overall study results and limits: Older age coincided with a roughly linear decline in TCR beta diversity per million T cells. Naive T cell percentage showed a strong correlation with TCR beta diversity.

On this clonotype itself: Its target is not known.

PCR was performed a second time for about 6 to 12 cycles using a sample-barcoded 5' primer and a J-beta primer mix. In TCRdb, the 5' RACE reads were re-called with MiXCR into one record per CDR3 protein. The sample records 600,000 to 800,000 distinct CDR3 sequences, approximately 52% being singletons. The CDR3 runs to 13 residues. Trimming stripped 1 base from V and 2 bases from J, with 3 bases between. Per the germline V gene, CDR1 is SGHTA and CDR2 is FQGNSA. Russia was home to the donors, healthy Caucasian individuals aged about 6 to 90. Input material: blood. This clonotype originated in a woman at least 80 years old in good health. The chain recombines TRBV7-2 with TRBJ1-3, with D uncertain. CDR3 sequence: CASSLGPGNTIYF. The DNA for the CDR3 is TGTGCCAGCAGCTTAGGGCCTGGAAACACCATATATTTT.